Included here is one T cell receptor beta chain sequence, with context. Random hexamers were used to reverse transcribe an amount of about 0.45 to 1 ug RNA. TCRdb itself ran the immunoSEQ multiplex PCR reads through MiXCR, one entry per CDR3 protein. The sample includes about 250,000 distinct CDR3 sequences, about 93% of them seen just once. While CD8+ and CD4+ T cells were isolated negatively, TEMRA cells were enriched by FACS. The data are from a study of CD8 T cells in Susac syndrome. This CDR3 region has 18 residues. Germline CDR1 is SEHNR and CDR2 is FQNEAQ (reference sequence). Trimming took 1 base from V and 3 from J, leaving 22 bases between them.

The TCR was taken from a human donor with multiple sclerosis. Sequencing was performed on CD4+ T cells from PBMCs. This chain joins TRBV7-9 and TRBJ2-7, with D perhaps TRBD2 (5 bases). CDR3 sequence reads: CASSLEEGDGRVVYEQYV. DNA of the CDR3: TGTGCCAGCAGCTTAGAAGAGGGCGATGGGCGGGTGGTCTACGAGCAGTACGTC.